This T cell receptor (beta chain) came from a study of lymphopenia after photon versus proton radiotherapy. Data came from immunoSEQ multiplex PCR; TCRdb stores just in-frame clones and leaves some out. The sample yields around 160,000 clones, around 85% seen once. The ends were cut back, 3 bases at V and 2 bases at J, with 8 bases in the middle. Germline CDR1 KGHSH, CDR2 LQKENI. This CDR3 comprises 13 residues. A word on this clone: No antigen is known for it.

Findings and caveats of the study: Authors raise, but do not show, better survival with proton therapy.

The sequence derives from a man aged 50 to 59 with gastric cancer. The chain links TRBV18 to TRBJ2-7; D not resolved. The sample in question was peripheral blood, obtained from a patient treated with photon-based radiotherapy. The CDR3 bases are TGTGCCAGCTCACCCGGAAGGACCTACGAGCAGTACTTC. Its translation: CASSPGRTYEQYF.